Presented here are 27 T cell receptor beta chains from one specimen sequenced in a study of PD-1 blockade in classical Hodgkin lymphoma. Every single patient, without exception, relapsed after autologous stem cell transplantation, and brentuximab vedotin exposure varied. Measured with immunoSEQ multiplex PCR; TCRdb has only the in-frame clones, and not every one. This table holds approximately 58,000 clones, more than 85% found once. Material: peripheral blood mononuclear cells (PBMCs), obtained before the second cycle of nivolumab. Receptor source: a human donor with classical Hodgkin lymphoma.

This chain joins TRBV5-6 and TRBJ2-7; D is unresolved. The CDR3 runs 15 residues. Trimming took off 2 bases at V and 2 bases at J, with 14 bases between the two ends. Germline V lookup: CDR1 SGHDT, CDR2 YYEEEE. This chain's CDR3 is CASSLVNPRAYEQYF. CDR3 nucleotides: TGTGCCAGCAGCTTAGTCAATCCACGAGCCTACGAGCAGTACTTC.

A single count supports this clone. This chain uses TRBV7-6 with TRBJ2-1; 10 bases align to TRBD2. Germline V gives CDR1 SGHVS, CDR2 FNYEAQ. J gave up 6 bases and V 0 bases, and 2 bases lay outside the gene matches. CDR3 length: 15 residues. The CDR3 sequence is CASSLASGRFNEQFF. The CDR3, as DNA: TGTGCCAGCAGCTTAGCTAGCGGGAGGTTCAATGAGCAGTTCTTC. The variable domain in full, with the rest retrieved from reference TRBV7-6 and TRBJ2-1, is GAGVSQSPRYKVTKRGQDVALRCDPISGHVSLYWYRQALGQGPEFLTYFNYEAQQDKSGLPNDRFSAERPEGSISTLTIQRTEQRDSAMYRCASSLASGRFNEQFFGPGTRLTVL.

The rearrangement links TRBV2 to TRBJ1-2; D is possibly TRBD1 (5 bases). This CDR3 spans 16 amino acids. V dropped 9 bases and J dropped 0 bases, with 20 bases sitting between them. The V gene's germline CDR1 is SNHLY and CDR2 FYNNEI. Here the CDR3 DNA reads TGTGCCAGGCGGAGCCCAGGGATGAGCTCTAACTATGGCTACACCTTC. It is translated as CARRSPGMSSNYGYTF.

The genes are TRBV9 and TRBJ2-7, with 10 bases that match TRBD1. With 3 bases clipped from V and 3 bases from J, the junction kept 3 bases outside the gene matches. CDR1 is SGDLS, CDR2 YYNGEE, per germline. This CDR3 spans 14 amino acids. The CDR3 reads CASSAGQGGYEQYF. The CDR3 DNA reads TGTGCCAGCAGCGCAGGACAGGGGGGCTACGAGCAGTACTTC.

This sequence joins TRBV29-1 and TRBJ2-1; D assignment may be TRBD1 or TRBD2 (5 bases each). This CDR3 has 17 amino acids. CDR1 and CDR2 from the germline V gene are SQVTM and ANQGSEA. Trimming stripped 3 bases from V and 0 bases from J, with 18 bases between. This CDR3 reads CSVDREGIQSSYNEQFF. The CDR3 region has the DNA TGCAGCGTTGATCGCGAGGGGATACAGAGCTCCTACAATGAGCAGTTCTTC.

This rearrangement joins TRBV2 to TRBJ1-5; 8 bases agree with TRBD1. Germline assignment: CDR1 SNHLY and CDR2 FYNNEI. J gave up 7 bases and V 5 bases, and 7 bases lay outside the gene matches. The CDR3 loop spans 14 amino acids. The CDR3 region is CASSKDREDQPQHF. CDR3 DNA: TGTGCCAGCAGTAAGGACAGGGAGGACCAGCCCCAGCATTTT.

This chain links TRBV4-1 with TRBJ2-7; TRBD2 agrees at 8 bases. The V segment lost 0 bases and the J segment 3 bases; nucleotides outside the gene matches: 7. From germline, CDR1 is MGHRA and CDR2 YSYEKL. This CDR3 comprises 16 residues. The CDR3 loop is CASSQEERGTSYEQYF. In DNA, the CDR3 is TGCGCCAGCAGCCAAGAAGAGCGGGGGACGAGCTACGAGCAGTACTTC.

The chain recombines TRBV9 with TRBJ1-6; D is unresolved. The germline gives CDR1 SGDLS, CDR2 YYNGEE. V lost 2 bases and J lost 6, with 9 bases in between. This CDR3 contains 14 residues. CDR3 nucleotides: TGTGCCAGCAGCGTCGGAGTTACTAATTCACCCCTCCACTTT. The encoded protein is CASSVGVTNSPLHF.

This sequence joins TRBV2 and TRBJ2-7; D is unclear. V lost 8 bases and J lost 7, with 15 bases in between. Germline V CDR1 and CDR2: SNHLY, FYNNEI. The CDR3 totals 12 residues. The CDR3 DNA follows: TGTGCCAGCGGCGAACTTTCTTTAGAGCAGTACTTC. It is translated as CASGELSLEQYF.

The chain is built from TRBV9 and TRBJ2-2; tentatively, D is TRBD1 (6 bases). Deletions cut 7 bases from V and 3 bases from J, with 13 bases between. The CDR3 covers 14 residues. Germline V lookup: CDR1 SGDLS, CDR2 YYNGEE. CDR3 protein: CASSWAGDTGELFF. CDR3 in DNA: TGTGCCAGCTCCTGGGCAGGGGACACCGGGGAGCTGTTTTTT.

This chain joins TRBV5-1 and TRBJ2-5; a possible D gene is TRBD1 (5 bases). This CDR3 comprises 12 residues. CDR1 is SGHRS, CDR2 YFSETQ, per germline. V gave up 7 bases and J gave up 3 bases, with 10 bases separating them. CDR3 in DNA: TGCGCCAGCGGTCAGGGTAAAGAGACCCAGTACTTC. Translation: CASGQGKETQYF. Full variable domain (outside the CDR3, taken from reference TRBV5-1 and TRBJ2-5): KAGVTQTPRYLIKTRGQQVTLSCSPISGHRSVSWYQQTPGQGLQFLFEYFSETQRNKGNFPGRFSGRQFSNSRSEMNVSTLELGDSALYLCASGQGKETQYFGPGTRLLVL.

The chain employs TRBV4-2 and TRBJ2-5, with 8 bases matching TRBD2. The germline V gene has CDR1 LGHNA and CDR2 YNFKEQ. The CDR3 sequence is 16 residues long. After removal of 0 bases from V and 5 bases from J, the junction contained 8 bases not matched to a gene. The CDR3 DNA is TGTGCCAGCAGCCAAGATTCCAGCGGGGGCTGGGAGACCCAGTACTTC. This codes for CASSQDSSGGWETQYF.

The V and J genes are TRBV4-2 and TRBJ2-5, with 8 bases identical to TRBD2. The J call is in doubt because the DNA end fits TRBJ2-7 better. The CDR3 is 16 amino acids. Germline CDR1 reads LGHNA; CDR2 reads YNFKEQ. CDR3 protein: CASSPTYSGVSYEQYF. The CDR3 DNA is TGTGCCAGCAGCCCGACATATAGCGGGGTATCCTACGAGCAGTACTTC.

This clone was seen a single time. The chain combines TRBV7-9 with TRBJ2-2; 7 bases match TRBD1. J was trimmed by 0 bases and V by 5 bases; bases with no gene match: 6. CDR1 and CDR2 from the germline V gene are SEHNR and FQNEAQ (reference sequence). This CDR3 is built from 16 residues. CDR3 in DNA: TGTGCCAGCAGCCCCAGGGACAGTTCGAACACCGGGGAGCTGTTTTTT. As protein: CASSPRDSSNTGELFF.

The chain joins TRBV6-6 to TRBJ2-7; 8 bases match TRBD1. The CDR3 runs to 16 residues. V lost 0 bases and J lost 3; bases outside the gene matches: 7. Germline lookup yields CDR1 MNHNY and CDR2 SVGAGI (reference sequence). The DNA of the CDR3 is TGTGCCAGCAGTTACTCACCAGGGACAGGAGACTACGAGCAGTACTTC. Amino acids: CASSYSPGTGDYEQYF.

The chain recombines TRBV6-1 with TRBJ1-5; D perhaps matches TRBD1 (6 bases). This CDR3 contains 15 residues. With 2 bases removed from V and 2 bases from J, the gap between germline ends came to 10 bases. In germline, CDR1 is MNHNS, CDR2 SASEGT. The CDR3 coding sequence is TGTGCCAGCAGTGAACAGGGGACGGGCAATCAGCCCCAGCATTTT. It translates to CASSEQGTGNQPQHF.

V and J are TRBV18 and TRBJ2-7; TRBD1 matches 8 bases. J lost 3 bases, V lost 4 bases, and 8 bases had no gene match. Germline V gene sequence: CDR1 KGHSH, CDR2 LQKENI. The CDR3 has 15 amino acids. The CDR3 DNA follows: TGTGCCAGCTCACAGACAGGGGTGGAAAGCTACGAGCAGTACTTC. Its translation: CASSQTGVESYEQYF.

This rearrangement joins TRBV19 to TRBJ2-1, with a possible D match to TRBD1 (5 bases). V lost 6 bases and J lost 7, with 16 bases in between. The CDR3 has 14 amino acids. Germline CDR1 is LNHDA and CDR2 is SQIVND (reference sequence). CDR3 residues: CASSPTGVVNEQFF. The CDR3 coding sequence is TGTGCCAGTAGCCCCACAGGAGTAGTAAATGAGCAGTTCTTC.

The gene calls are TRBV9 and TRBJ2-6, with 8 bases that match TRBD1. There are 15 residues in the CDR3. Germline-derived CDR1 and CDR2 are SGDLS and YYNGEE. The V gene end was trimmed by 4 bases and the J gene end by 2 bases; junction bases not matched to a gene: 2. In nucleotides, the CDR3 is TGTGCCAGCAGCCCAGGGGGCGCTGGGGCCAACGTCCTGACTTTC. Translating it yields CASSPGGAGANVLTF.

The CDR3 region is CACRELLAGPYNEQFF. The CDR3 bases are TGTGCCTGCCGCGAACTCTTAGCGGGACCTTACAATGAGCAGTTCTTC. The V and J genes are TRBV30 and TRBJ2-1, with 8 bases identical to TRBD2. J gave up 4 bases and V 6 bases, and 14 bases lay outside the gene matches. This CDR3 has 16 residues. Germline V CDR1 and CDR2: GTSNPN, SVGIG (reference sequence). Variable domain in full (rest from reference TRBV30 and TRBJ2-1): SQTIHQWPATLVQPVGSPLSLECTVEGTSNPNLYWYRQAAGRGLQLLFYSVGIGQISSEVPQNLSASRPQDRQFILSSKKLLLSDSGFYLCACRELLAGPYNEQFFGPGTRLTVL.

This clone was seen a single time. The gene calls are TRBV5-4 and TRBJ2-1; 10 nucleotides agree with TRBD1. The CDR3 is 15 amino acids. CDR1 is SGHNT, CDR2 YYREEE, per germline (reference sequence). V dropped 0 bases and J dropped 7; count of bases not matched to a gene: 4. CDR3 sequence reads: CASSLGQGAHNEQFF. The CDR3 DNA reads TGTGCCAGCAGCTTGGGACAGGGGGCGCATAATGAGCAGTTCTTC. Using reference TRBV5-4 and TRBJ2-1 for the parts outside the CDR3, the full variable domain is ETGVTQSPTHLIKTRGQQVTLRCSSQSGHNTVSWYQQALGQGPQFIFQYYREEENGRGNFPPRFSGLQFPNYSSELNVNALELDDSALYLCASSLGQGAHNEQFFGPGTRLTVL.

This chain uses TRBV13 with TRBJ2-2; D gene unclear. Trimming removed 5 bases from V and 4 bases from J, with 11 bases in between. CDR1 is PRHDT and CDR2 is FYEKMQ in the germline V gene (reference sequence). The CDR3 spans 14 residues. The CDR3 protein is CASSPAWGTGELFF. For the CDR3, the DNA is TGTGCCAGCAGCCCCGCGTGGGGCACCGGGGAGCTGTTTTTT.

J is TRBJ2-5 and V is TRBV28, with D possibly being TRBD1 or TRBD2 (6 bases each). V was clipped by 7 bases and J by 4 bases, with 16 bases between them. Germline V lookup: CDR1 MDHEN, CDR2 SYDVKM. This CDR3 spans 14 amino acids. In nucleotides, the CDR3 is TGTGCCAGCACCCCGACCGGAGGGGGAGAGACCCAGTACTTC. Amino acid sequence: CASTPTGGGETQYF.

The V call is TRBV13, the J call TRBJ2-3; no firm D call. Trimming shortened V by 0 bases and J by 0 bases, and 13 bases separated the two germline ends. This CDR3 comprises 17 residues. Germline-derived CDR1 and CDR2 are PRHDT and FYEKMQ (reference sequence). The CDR3 region is CASSLGLGPLSTDTQYF. CDR3 nucleotide sequence: TGTGCCAGCAGCTTAGGCCTAGGGCCACTTAGCACAGATACGCAGTATTTT.

The chain is built from TRBV5-1 and TRBJ2-5, with TRBD2 identical over 8 bases. Germline assignment: CDR1 SGHRS and CDR2 YFSETQ. Trimming removed 4 bases from V and 5 bases from J; junction bases left unmatched: 13. This CDR3 spans 16 amino acids. CDR3 sequence: CASSPFFGGAFETQYF. CDR3 DNA: TGCGCCAGCAGCCCCTTTTTCGGGGGGGCCTTTGAGACCCAGTACTTC.

This clone was observed a single time. The chain employs TRBV9 and TRBJ1-1; D remains ambiguous. Germline V lookup: CDR1 SGDLS, CDR2 YYNGEE. The V end was cut by 0 bases, the J end by 0 bases, with 15 bases between. The CDR3 totals 17 residues. The CDR3: CASSVESGKQMNTEAFF. CDR3 nucleotides: TGTGCCAGCAGCGTAGAATCCGGCAAGCAGATGAACACTGAAGCTTTCTTT. Complete variable domain (other parts from reference TRBV9 and TRBJ1-1): DSGVTQTPKHLITATGQRVTLRCSPRSGDLSVYWYQQSLDQGLQFLIQYYNGEERAKGNILERFSAQQFPDLHSELNLSSLELGDSALYFCASSVESGKQMNTEAFFGQGTRLTVV.

The J gene is TRBJ2-7, the V gene TRBV9, with 9 bases fitting TRBD2. This CDR3 is 15 amino acids long. Germline V gene lookup returns CDR1 SGDLS and CDR2 YYNGEE. The trim removed 2 bases at V and 1 base at J, leaving 4 bases unmatched. The CDR3 nucleotides are TGTGCCAGCAGCGTTAGTAGCGGGAGTTCCTACGAGCAGTACTTC. This encodes CASSVSSGSSYEQYF.